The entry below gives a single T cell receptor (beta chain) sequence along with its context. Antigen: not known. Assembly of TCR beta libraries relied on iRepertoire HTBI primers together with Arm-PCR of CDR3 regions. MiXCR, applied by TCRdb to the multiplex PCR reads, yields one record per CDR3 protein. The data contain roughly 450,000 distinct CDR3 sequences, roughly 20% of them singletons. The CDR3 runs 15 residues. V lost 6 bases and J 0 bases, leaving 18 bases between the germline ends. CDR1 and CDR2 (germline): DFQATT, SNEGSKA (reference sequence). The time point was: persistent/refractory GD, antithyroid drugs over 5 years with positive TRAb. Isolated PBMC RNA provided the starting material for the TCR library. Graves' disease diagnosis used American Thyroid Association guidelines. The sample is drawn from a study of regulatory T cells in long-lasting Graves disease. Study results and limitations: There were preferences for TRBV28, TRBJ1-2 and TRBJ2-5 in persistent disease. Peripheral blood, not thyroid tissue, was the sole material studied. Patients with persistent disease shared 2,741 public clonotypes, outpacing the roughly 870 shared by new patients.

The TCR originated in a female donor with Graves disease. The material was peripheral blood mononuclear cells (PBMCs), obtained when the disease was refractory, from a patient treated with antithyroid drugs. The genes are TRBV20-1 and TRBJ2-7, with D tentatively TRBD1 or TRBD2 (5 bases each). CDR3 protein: CSAVTPGTASYEQYF. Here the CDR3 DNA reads TGCAGTGCAGTGACCCCCGGGACCGCCTCCTACGAGCAGTACTTC.